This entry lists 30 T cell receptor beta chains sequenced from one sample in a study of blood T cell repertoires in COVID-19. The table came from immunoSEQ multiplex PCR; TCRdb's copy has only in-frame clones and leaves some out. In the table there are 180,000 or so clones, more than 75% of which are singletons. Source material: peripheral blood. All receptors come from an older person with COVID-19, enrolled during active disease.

The CDR3 DNA follows: TGTGCCAGCAGCTTAGGGGGACAGGGGCACGAAAAACTGTTTTTT. It yields the protein CASSLGGQGHEKLFF. This chain joins TRBV11-2 and TRBJ1-4; 10 positions match TRBD1. V dropped 1 base and J dropped 8; count of bases not matched to a gene: 4. The CDR3 covers 15 residues. The germline gives CDR1 SGHAT, CDR2 FQNNGV.

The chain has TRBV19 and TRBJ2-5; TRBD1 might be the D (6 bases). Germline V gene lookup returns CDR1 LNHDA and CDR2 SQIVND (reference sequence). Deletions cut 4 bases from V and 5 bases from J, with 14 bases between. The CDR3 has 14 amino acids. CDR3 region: CASSTQGSPETQYF. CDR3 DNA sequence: TGTGCCAGTAGTACACAGGGCTCCCCGGAGACCCAGTACTTC.

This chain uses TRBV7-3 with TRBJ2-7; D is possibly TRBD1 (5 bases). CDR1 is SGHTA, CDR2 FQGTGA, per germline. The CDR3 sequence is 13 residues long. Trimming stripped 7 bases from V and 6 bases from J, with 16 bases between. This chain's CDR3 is CASTLGLLGEQYF. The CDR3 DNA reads TGTGCCAGCACGTTGGGGCTCCTGGGCGAGCAGTACTTC.

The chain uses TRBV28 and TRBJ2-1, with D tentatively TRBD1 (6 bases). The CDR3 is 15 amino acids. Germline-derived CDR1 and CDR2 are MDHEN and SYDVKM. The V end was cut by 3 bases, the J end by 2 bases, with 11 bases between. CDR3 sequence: CASSFETGAYNEQFF. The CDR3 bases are TGTGCCAGCAGTTTCGAGACAGGTGCCTACAATGAGCAGTTCTTC.

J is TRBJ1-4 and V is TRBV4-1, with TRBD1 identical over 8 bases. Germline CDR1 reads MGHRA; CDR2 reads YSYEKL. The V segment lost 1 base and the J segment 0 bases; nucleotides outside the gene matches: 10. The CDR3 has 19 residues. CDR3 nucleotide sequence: TGCGCCAGCAGCCAAGCTGCCAGGGGGCCGTCCGCAACTAATGAAAAACTGTTTTTT. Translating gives CASSQAARGPSATNEKLFF.

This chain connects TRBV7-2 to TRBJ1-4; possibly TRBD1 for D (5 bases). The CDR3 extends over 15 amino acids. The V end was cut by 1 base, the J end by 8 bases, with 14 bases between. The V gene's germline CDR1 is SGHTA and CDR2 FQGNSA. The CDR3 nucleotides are TGTGCCAGCAGCTTAGTGGTAGGGGTAGAGGAAAAACTGTTTTTT. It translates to CASSLVVGVEEKLFF.

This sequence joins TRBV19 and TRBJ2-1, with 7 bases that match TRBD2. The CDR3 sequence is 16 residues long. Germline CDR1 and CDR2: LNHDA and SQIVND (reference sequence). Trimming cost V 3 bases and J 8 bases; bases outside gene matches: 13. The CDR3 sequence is CASSIGPGGGEDEQFF. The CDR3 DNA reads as TGTGCCAGTAGTATTGGCCCGGGGGGTGGTGAAGATGAGCAGTTCTTC.

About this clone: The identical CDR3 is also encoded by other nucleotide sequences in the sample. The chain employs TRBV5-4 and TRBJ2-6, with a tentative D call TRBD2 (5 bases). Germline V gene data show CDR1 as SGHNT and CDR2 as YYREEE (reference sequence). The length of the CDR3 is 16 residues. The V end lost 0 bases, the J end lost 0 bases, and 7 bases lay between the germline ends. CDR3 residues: CASSLDAGSGANVLTF. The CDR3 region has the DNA TGTGCCAGCAGCTTGGACGCGGGCTCTGGGGCCAACGTCCTGACTTTC.

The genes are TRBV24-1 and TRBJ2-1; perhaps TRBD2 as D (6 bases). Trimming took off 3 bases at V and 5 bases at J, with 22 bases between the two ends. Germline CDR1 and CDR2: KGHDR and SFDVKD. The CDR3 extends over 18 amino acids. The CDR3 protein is CATSDALGGLALNNEQFF. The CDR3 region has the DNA TGTGCCACCAGTGATGCCCTAGGCGGTCTAGCGCTAAACAATGAGCAGTTCTTC.

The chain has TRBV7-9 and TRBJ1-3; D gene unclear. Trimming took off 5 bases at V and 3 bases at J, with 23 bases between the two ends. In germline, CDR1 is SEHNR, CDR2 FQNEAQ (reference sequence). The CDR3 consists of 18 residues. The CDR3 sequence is CASSLSLLVVTGGNTIYF. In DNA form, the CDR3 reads TGTGCCAGCAGCCTTTCCCTCCTTGTCGTAACGGGTGGAAACACCATATATTTT. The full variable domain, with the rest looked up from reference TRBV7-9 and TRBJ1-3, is DTGVSQNPRHKITKRGQNVTFRCDPISEHNRLYWYRQTLGQGPEFLTYFQNEAQLEKSRLLSDRFSAERPKGSFSTLEIQRTEQGDSAMYLCASSLSLLVVTGGNTIYFGEGSWLTVV.

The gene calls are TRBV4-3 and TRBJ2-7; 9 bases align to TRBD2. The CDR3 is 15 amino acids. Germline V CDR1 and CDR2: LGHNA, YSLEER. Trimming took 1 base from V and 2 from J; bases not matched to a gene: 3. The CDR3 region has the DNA TGCGCCAGCAGCCAAGGGACTAGCGAGACCTACGAGCAGTACTTC. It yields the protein CASSQGTSETYEQYF.

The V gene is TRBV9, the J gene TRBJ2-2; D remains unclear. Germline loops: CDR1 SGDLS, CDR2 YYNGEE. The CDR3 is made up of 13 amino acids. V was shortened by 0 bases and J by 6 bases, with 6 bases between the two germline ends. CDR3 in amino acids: CASSVVFPGELFF. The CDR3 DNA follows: TGTGCCAGCAGCGTAGTATTTCCCGGGGAGCTGTTTTTT.

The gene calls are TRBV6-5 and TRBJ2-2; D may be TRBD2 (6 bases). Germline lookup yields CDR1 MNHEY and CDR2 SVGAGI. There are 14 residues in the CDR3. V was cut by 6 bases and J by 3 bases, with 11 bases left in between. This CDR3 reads CASSRGMDTGELFF. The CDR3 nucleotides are TGTGCCAGCAGCCGGGGGATGGACACCGGGGAGCTGTTTTTT.

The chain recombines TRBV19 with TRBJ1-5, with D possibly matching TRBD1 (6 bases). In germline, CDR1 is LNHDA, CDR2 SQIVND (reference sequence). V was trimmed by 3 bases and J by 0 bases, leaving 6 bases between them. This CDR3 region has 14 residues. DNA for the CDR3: TGTGCCAGTAGTATGGGGGCTAGCAATCAGCCCCAGCATTTT. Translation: CASSMGASNQPQHF.

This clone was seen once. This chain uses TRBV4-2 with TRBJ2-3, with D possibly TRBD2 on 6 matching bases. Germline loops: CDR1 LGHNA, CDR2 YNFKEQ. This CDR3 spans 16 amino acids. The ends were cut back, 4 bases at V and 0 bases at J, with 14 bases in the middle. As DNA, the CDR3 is TGTGCCAGCAGCCCTTTTCCCAGCGGGAGCACAGATACGCAGTATTTT. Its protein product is CASSPFPSGSTDTQYF.

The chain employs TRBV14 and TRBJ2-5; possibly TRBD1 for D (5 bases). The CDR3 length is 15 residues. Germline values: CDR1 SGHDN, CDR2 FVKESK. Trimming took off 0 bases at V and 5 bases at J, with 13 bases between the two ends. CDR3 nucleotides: TGTGCCAGCAGCCAAGATTGGTCAGGGCTTGAGACCCAGTACTTC. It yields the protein CASSQDWSGLETQYF. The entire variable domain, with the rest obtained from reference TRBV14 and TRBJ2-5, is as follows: EAGVTQFPSHSVIEKGQTVTLRCDPISGHDNLYWYRRVMGKEIKFLLHFVKESKQDESGMPNNRFLAERTGGTYSTLKVQPAELEDSGVYFCASSQDWSGLETQYFGPGTRLLVL.

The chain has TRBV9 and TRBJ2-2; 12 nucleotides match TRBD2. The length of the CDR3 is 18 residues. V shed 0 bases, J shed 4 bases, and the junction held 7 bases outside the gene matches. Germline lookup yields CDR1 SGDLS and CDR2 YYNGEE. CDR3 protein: CASSVGLAGAPATGELFF. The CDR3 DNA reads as TGTGCCAGCAGCGTAGGACTAGCGGGGGCTCCGGCCACCGGGGAGCTGTTTTTT.

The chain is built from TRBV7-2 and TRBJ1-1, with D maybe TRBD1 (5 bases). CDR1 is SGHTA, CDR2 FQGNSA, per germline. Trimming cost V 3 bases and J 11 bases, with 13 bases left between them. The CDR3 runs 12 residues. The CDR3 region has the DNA TGTGCCAGCAGCTTCGACAGCGGAGGGGCTTTCTTT. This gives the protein CASSFDSGGAFF. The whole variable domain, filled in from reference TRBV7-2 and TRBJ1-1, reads GAGVSQSPSNKVTEKGKDVELRCDPISGHTALYWYRQSLGQGLEFLIYFQGNSAPDKSGLPSDRFSAERTGGSVSTLTIQRTQQEDSAVYLCASSFDSGGAFFGQGTRLTVV.

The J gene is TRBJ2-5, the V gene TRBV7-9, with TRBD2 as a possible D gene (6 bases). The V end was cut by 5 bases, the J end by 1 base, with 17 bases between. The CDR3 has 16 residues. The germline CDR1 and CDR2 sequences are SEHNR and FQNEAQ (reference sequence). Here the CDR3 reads CASSRGVQGGQETQYF. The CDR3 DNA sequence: TGTGCCAGCAGCCGAGGGGTGCAGGGAGGCCAAGAGACCCAGTACTTC. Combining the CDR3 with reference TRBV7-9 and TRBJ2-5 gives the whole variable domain DTGVSQNPRHKITKRGQNVTFRCDPISEHNRLYWYRQTLGQGPEFLTYFQNEAQLEKSRLLSDRFSAERPKGSFSTLEIQRTEQGDSAMYLCASSRGVQGGQETQYFGPGTRLLVL.

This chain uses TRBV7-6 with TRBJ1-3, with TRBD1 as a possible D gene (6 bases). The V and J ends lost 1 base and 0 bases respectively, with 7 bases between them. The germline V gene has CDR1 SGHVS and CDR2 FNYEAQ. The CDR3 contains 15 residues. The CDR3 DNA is TGTGCCAGCAGCTTAGGGACAGACTCTGGAAACACCATATATTTT. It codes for CASSLGTDSGNTIYF.

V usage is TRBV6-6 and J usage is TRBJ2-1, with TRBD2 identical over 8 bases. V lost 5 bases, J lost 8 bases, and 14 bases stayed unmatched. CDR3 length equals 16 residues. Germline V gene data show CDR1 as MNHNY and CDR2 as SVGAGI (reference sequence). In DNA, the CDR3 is TGTGCCAGCAGTCAGAATTTAGCGGGGCCTTTGGATGAGCAGTTCTTC. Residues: CASSQNLAGPLDEQFF.

The CDR3, as DNA: TGTGCCAGCAGCTCCTTCTCCCCCCTGGCGGGAAGCTCCTACAATGAGCAGTTCTTC. This codes for CASSSFSPLAGSSYNEQFF. V is TRBV5-6 and J is TRBJ2-1, with TRBD2 as a possible D gene (6 bases). This CDR3 region has 19 residues. The V gene lost 3 bases and the J gene lost 0 bases, with 22 bases spanning the gap. Per germline, CDR1 SGHDT and CDR2 YYEEEE. Complete variable domain (other parts from reference TRBV5-6 and TRBJ2-1): DAGVTQSPTHLIKTRGQQVTLRCSPKSGHDTVSWYQQALGQGPQFIFQYYEEEERQRGNFPDRFSGHQFPNYSSELNVNALLLGDSALYLCASSSFSPLAGSSYNEQFFGPGTRLTVL.

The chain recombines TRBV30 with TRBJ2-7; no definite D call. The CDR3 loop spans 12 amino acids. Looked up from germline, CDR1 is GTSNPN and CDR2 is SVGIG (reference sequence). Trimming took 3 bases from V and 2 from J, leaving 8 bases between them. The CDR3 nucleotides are TGTGCCTGGAGGGGCAGAGCCTACGAGCAGTACTTC. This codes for CAWRGRAYEQYF. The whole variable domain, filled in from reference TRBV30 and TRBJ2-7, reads SQTIHQWPATLVQPVGSPLSLECTVEGTSNPNLYWYRQAAGRGLQLLFYSVGIGQISSEVPQNLSASRPQDRQFILSSKKLLLSDSGFYLCAWRGRAYEQYFGPGTRLTVT.

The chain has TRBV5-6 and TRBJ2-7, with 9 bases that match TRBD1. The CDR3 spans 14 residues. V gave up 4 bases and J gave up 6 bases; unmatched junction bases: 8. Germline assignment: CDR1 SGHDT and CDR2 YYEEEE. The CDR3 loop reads CASSGDRGFSEQYF. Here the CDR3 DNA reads TGTGCCAGCAGCGGAGACAGGGGGTTCTCCGAGCAGTACTTC.

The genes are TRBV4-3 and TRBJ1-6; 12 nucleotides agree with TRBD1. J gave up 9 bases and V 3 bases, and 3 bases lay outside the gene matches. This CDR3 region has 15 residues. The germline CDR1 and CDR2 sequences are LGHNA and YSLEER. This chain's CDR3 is CASSQLGQGASPLHF. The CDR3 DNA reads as TGCGCCAGCAGCCAGCTGGGACAGGGGGCTTCACCCCTCCACTTT.

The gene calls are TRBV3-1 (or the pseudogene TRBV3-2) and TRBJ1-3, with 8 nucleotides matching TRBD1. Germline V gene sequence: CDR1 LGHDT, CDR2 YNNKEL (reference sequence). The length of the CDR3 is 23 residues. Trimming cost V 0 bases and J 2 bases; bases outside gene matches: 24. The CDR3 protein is CASSQDWYISRGPREWAGNTIYF. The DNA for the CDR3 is TGTGCCAGCAGCCAAGATTGGTATATCAGCAGGGGGCCGAGGGAGTGGGCTGGAAACACCATATATTTT.

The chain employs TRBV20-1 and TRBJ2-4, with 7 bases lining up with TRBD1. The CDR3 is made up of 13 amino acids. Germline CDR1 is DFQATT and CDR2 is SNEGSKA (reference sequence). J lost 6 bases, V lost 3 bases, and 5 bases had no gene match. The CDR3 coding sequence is TGCAGTGCTAGTGGACAGGCTCGAAACATTCAGTACTTC. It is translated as CSASGQARNIQYF.

The CDR3 region is CASSRTGKSEQYF. The CDR3 DNA is TGCGCCAGCAGCCGGACAGGGAAGTCCGAGCAGTACTTC. J is TRBJ2-7 and V is TRBV5-1; 8 nucleotides match TRBD1. The V and J ends lost 4 bases and 6 bases, in that order; junction bases with no gene match: 6. CDR1 SGHRS and CDR2 YFSETQ come from the germline V gene. The CDR3 covers 13 residues. Variable domain in full (rest from reference TRBV5-1 and TRBJ2-7): KAGVTQTPRYLIKTRGQQVTLSCSPISGHRSVSWYQQTPGQGLQFLFEYFSETQRNKGNFPGRFSGRQFSNSRSEMNVSTLELGDSALYLCASSRTGKSEQYFGPGTRLTVT.

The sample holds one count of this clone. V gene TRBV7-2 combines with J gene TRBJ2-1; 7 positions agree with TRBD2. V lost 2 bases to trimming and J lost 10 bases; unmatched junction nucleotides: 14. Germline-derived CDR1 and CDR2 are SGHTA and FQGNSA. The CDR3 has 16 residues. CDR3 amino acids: CASSLNRGLNNVEQFF. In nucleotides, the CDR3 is TGTGCCAGCAGCTTAAATAGGGGACTAAACAATGTGGAGCAGTTCTTC.

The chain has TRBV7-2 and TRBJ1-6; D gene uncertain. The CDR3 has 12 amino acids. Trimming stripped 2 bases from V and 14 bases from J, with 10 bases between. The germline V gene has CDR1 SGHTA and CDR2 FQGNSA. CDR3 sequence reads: CASSLFAGSLHF. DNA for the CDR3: TGTGCCAGCAGCTTATTTGCGGGATCCCTCCACTTT. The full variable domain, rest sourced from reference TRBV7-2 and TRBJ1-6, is GAGVSQSPSNKVTEKGKDVELRCDPISGHTALYWYRQSLGQGLEFLIYFQGNSAPDKSGLPSDRFSAERTGGSVSTLTIQRTQQEDSAVYLCASSLFAGSLHFGNGTRLTVT.